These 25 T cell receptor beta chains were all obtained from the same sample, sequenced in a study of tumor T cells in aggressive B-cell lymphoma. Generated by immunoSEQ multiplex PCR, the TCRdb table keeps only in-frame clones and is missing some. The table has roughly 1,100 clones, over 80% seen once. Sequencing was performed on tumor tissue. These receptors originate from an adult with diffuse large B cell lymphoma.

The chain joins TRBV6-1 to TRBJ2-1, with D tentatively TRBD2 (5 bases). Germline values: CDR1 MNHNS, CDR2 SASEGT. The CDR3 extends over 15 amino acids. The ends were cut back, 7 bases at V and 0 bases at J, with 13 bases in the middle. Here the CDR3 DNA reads TGTGCCAGCATTTTTGCAGCGGACTCCTACAATGAGCAGTTCTTC. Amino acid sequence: CASIFAADSYNEQFF.

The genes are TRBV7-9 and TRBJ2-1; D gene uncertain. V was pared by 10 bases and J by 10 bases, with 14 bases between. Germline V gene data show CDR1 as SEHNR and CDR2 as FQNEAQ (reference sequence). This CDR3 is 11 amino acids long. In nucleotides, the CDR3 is TGTGCCACCCCGAAAGGAGCGGAGCAGTTCTTC. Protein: CATPKGAEQFF.

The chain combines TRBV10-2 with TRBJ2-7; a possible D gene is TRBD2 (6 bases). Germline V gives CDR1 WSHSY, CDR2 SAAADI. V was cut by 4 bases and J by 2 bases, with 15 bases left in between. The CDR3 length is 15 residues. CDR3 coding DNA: TGCGCCAGCAGTGCGGGGGTCGGGGTGACCTACGAGCAGTACTTC. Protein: CASSAGVGVTYEQYF.

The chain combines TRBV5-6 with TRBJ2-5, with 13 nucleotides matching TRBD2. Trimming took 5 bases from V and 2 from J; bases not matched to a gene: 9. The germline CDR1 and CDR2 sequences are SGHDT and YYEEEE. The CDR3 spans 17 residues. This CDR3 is CASSRGLAGVEQETQYF. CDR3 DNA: TGTGCCAGCAGTCGAGGACTAGCGGGAGTTGAACAAGAGACCCAGTACTTC.

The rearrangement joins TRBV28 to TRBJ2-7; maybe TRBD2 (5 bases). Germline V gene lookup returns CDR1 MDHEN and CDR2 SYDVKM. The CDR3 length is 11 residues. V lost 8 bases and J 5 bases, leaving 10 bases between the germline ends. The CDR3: CASGSGHEQYF. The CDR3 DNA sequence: TGTGCCAGCGGGAGTGGCCACGAGCAGTACTTC.

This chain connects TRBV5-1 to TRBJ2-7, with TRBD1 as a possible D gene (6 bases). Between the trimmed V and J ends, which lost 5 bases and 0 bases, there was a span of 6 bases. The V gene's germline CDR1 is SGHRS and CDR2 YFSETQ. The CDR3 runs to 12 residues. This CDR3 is CASRGASYEQYF. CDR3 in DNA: TGCGCCAGCAGGGGGGCCTCCTACGAGCAGTACTTC.

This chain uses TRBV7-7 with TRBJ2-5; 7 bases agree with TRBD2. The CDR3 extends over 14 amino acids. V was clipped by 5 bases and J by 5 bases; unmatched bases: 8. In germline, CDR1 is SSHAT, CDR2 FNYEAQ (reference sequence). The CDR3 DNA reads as TGTGCCAGCAGCGGGGGACTACCCATGGAGACCCAGTACTTC. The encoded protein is CASSGGLPMETQYF.

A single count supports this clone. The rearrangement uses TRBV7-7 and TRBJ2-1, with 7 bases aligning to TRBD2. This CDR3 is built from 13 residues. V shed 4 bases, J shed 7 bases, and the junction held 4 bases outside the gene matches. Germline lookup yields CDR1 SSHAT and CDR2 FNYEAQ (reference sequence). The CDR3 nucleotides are TGTGCCAGCAGCTCGGGAGGAGGGAATGAGCAGTTCTTC. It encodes CASSSGGGNEQFF.

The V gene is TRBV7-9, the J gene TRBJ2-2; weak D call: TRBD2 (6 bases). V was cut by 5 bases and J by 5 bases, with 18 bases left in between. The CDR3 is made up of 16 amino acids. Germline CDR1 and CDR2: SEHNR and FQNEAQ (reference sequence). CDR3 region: CASSPPRGGTTGELFF. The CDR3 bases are TGTGCCAGCAGCCCCCCCCGGGGCGGGACGACCGGGGAGCTGTTTTTT.

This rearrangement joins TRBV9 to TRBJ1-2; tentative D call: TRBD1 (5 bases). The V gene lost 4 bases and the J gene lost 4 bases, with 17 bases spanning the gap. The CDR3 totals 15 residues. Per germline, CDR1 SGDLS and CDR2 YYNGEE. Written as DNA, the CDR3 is TGTGCCAGCAGCCCCGACAGTTTCGGAAGCTATGGCTACACCTTC. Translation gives CASSPDSFGSYGYTF.

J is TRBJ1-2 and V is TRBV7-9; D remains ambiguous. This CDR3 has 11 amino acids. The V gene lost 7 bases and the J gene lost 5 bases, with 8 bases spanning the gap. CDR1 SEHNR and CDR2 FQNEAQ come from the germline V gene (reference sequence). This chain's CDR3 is CASTNGYGYTF. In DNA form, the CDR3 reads TGTGCCAGCACAAACGGTTATGGCTACACCTTC.

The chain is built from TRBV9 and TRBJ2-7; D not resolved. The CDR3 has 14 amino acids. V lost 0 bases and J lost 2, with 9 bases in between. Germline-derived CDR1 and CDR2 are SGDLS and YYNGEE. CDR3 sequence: CASSVGSGTYEQYF. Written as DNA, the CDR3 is TGTGCCAGCAGCGTAGGTTCTGGCACCTACGAGCAGTACTTC.

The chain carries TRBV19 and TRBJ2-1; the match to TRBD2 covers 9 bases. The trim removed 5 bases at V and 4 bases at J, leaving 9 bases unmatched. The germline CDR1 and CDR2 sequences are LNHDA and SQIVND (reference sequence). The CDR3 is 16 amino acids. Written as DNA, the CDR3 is TGTGCCAGTAGTGATGTGACTAGCGGTTCATACAATGAGCAGTTCTTC. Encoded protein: CASSDVTSGSYNEQFF.

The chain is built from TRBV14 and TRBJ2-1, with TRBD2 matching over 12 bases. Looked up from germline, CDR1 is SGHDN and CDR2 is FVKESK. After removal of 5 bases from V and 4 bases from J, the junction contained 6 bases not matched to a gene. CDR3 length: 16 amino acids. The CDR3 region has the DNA TGTGCCAGCAGCTACCTCGGACTAGCGGGATACAATGAGCAGTTCTTC. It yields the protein CASSYLGLAGYNEQFF.

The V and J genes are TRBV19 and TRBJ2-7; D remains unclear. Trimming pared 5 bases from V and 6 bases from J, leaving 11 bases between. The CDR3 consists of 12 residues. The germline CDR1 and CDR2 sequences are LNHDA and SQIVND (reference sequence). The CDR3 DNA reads TGTGCCAGTAGTCCCCTCTCGGGCGAGCAGTACTTC. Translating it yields CASSPLSGEQYF.

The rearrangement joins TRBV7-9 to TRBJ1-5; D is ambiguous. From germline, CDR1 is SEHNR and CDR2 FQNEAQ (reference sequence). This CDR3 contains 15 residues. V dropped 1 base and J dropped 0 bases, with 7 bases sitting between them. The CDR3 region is CASSLDGYSNQPQHF. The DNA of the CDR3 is TGTGCCAGCAGCTTAGACGGTTATAGCAATCAGCCCCAGCATTTT.

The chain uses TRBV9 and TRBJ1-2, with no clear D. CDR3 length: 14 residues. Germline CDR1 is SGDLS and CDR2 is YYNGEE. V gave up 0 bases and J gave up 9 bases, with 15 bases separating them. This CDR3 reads CASSVGEWEESYTF. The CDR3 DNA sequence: TGTGCCAGCAGCGTAGGGGAGTGGGAAGAAAGCTACACCTTC.

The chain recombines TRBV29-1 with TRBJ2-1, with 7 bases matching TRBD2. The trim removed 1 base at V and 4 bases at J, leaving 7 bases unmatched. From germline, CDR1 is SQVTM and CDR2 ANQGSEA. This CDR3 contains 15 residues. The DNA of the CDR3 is TGCAGCGTTGAAGGCCGGGGGGTTAATTACAATGAGCAGTTCTTC. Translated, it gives CSVEGRGVNYNEQFF.

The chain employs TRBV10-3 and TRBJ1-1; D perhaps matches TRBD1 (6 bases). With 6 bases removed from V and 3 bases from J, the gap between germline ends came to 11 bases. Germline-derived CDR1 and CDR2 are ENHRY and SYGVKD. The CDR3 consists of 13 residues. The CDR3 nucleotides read TGTGCCATCAGGCAGGGGTTGGACACTGAAGCTTTCTTT. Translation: CAIRQGLDTEAFF.

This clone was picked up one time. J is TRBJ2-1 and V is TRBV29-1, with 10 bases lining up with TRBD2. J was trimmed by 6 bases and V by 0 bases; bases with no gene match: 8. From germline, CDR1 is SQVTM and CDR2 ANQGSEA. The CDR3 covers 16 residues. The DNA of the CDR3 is TGCAGCGTTGAAGAAGGCACTAGCGGGATCTTCAATGAGCAGTTCTTC. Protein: CSVEEGTSGIFNEQFF.

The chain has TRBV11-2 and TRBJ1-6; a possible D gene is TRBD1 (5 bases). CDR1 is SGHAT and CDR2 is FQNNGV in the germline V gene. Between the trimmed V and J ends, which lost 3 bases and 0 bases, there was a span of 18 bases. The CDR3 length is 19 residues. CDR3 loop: CASSFGFVKGSSYNSPLHF. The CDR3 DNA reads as TGTGCCAGCAGCTTTGGGTTTGTTAAGGGGTCCTCCTATAATTCACCCCTCCACTTT.

CDR3 amino acids: CASSEWDSGVQYF. The CDR3 DNA reads as TGTGCCAGCAGTGAATGGGACTCCGGGGTTCAGTACTTC. The V gene is TRBV25-1, the J gene TRBJ2-7; D might be TRBD2 (6 bases). Germline V gene sequence: CDR1 MGHDK, CDR2 SYGVNS. V lost 1 base, J lost 10 bases, and 14 bases lay in between. CDR3 length: 13 amino acids.

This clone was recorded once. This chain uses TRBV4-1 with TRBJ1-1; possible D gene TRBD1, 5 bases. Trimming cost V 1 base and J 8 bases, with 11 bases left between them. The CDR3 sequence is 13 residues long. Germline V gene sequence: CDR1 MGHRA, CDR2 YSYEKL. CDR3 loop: CASSQVRGTEAFF. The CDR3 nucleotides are TGCGCCAGCAGCCAAGTAAGGGGTACGGAAGCTTTCTTT.

This chain's CDR3 is CASSVGLTAEETQYF. In DNA form, the CDR3 reads TGTGCCAGCAGCGTTGGACTCACCGCGGAGGAGACCCAGTACTTC. The rearrangement links TRBV2 to TRBJ2-5; TRBD2 might be the D (5 bases). The germline CDR1 and CDR2 sequences are SNHLY and FYNNEI. The CDR3 is made up of 15 amino acids. V was shortened by 6 bases and J by 5 bases, with 19 bases between the two germline ends.

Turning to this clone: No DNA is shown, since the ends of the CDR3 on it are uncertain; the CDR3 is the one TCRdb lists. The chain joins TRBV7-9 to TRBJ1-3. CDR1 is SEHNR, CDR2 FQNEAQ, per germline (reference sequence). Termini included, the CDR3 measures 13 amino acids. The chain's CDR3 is CASSFGEGNTIYF.